This TCR beta chain was documented in a study of blood T cell repertoires in COVID-19. Study context: The cDNA or gDNA used as material had been derived from T cells, B-cell-depleted T cells, or PBMCs.

Authors' processing steps: Researchers report that nucleated cell counts were estimated from reference gene primer amplification. Data came from immunoSEQ multiplex PCR; TCRdb stores just in-frame clones and leaves some out. Clone size and the V and J calls come from that table; the DNA yielded D and trimming. The sample includes 150,000 or so clones, 65% to 90% of them seen just once. The germline V gene has CDR1 SGHDT and CDR2 YYEEEE. V lost 1 base and J 7 bases, leaving 20 bases between the germline ends. The CDR3 is 16 amino acids. The TCR comes from a woman aged 60 to 75 with COVID-19, enrolled during active disease. The sample was peripheral blood. J is TRBJ1-2 and V is TRBV5-6, with D unresolved. Written as DNA, the CDR3 is TGTGCCAGCAGCTTGAGGGCCTACGCTATGGGAGGTGGCTACACCTTC. Protein product: CASSLRAYAMGGGYTF.